What follows are 4 T cell receptor beta chains derived from one specimen sequenced in a study of preoperative IRX-2 immunotherapy in early breast cancer. Assay: immunoSEQ multiplex PCR; the TCRdb copy retains only in-frame clones and omits some. The sample holds roughly 57,000 clones; around 94% are singletons and the top ten take about 1.8%. Specified treatment: preoperative locoregional IRX-2 cytokine immunotherapy. Sampling took place from a patient treated with IRX-2 immunotherapy. These receptors came from a human donor with breast cancer.

The chain couples TRBV7-2 to TRBJ2-5; D gene ambiguous. CDR3 length: 11 amino acids. The V end was cut by 4 bases, the J end by 5 bases, with 5 bases between. The germline CDR1 and CDR2 sequences are SGHTA and FQGNSA. As DNA, the CDR3 is TGTGCCAGCAGCTCGCGGGAGACCCAGTACTTC. This sequence encodes CASSSRETQYF. Using reference TRBV7-2 and TRBJ2-5 for the parts outside the CDR3, the full variable domain is GAGVSQSPSNKVTEKGKDVELRCDPISGHTALYWYRQSLGQGLEFLIYFQGNSAPDKSGLPSDRFSAERTGGSVSTLTIQRTQQEDSAVYLCASSSRETQYFGPGTRLLVL.

The chain joins TRBV2 to TRBJ2-5; no reliable D call. The CDR3 consists of 12 residues. V lost 4 bases to trimming and J lost 2 bases, with 5 bases between them. Germline assignment: CDR1 SNHLY and CDR2 FYNNEI. CDR3 DNA: TGTGCCAGCAGTGCCGAGCAAGAGACCCAGTACTTC. Translating gives CASSAEQETQYF.

The chain joins TRBV5-1 to TRBJ2-7; 10 nucleotides align to TRBD1. Germline trimming cut 4 bases from V and 7 bases from J; bases unmatched to any gene: 8. The CDR3 has 14 amino acids. Germline V gene sequence: CDR1 SGHRS, CDR2 YFSETQ. The DNA for the CDR3 is TGCGCCAGCAGCGCGGGGGACAGGGGAGGTGAGCAGTACTTC. It specifies CASSAGDRGGEQYF.

A few counts support this clone. This chain links TRBV12-5 with TRBJ1-1; D gene ambiguous. Germline V gene lookup returns CDR1 LGHNT and CDR2 FRNRAP. Trimming took 2 bases from V and 2 from J, leaving 0 bases between them. This CDR3 has 11 residues. CDR3 in amino acids: CASGLNTEAFF. The CDR3 nucleotides are TGTGCTAGTGGTTTGAACACTGAAGCTTTCTTT. Supplemented by reference TRBV12-5 and TRBJ1-1, the full variable domain reads DARVTQTPRHKVTEMGQEVTMRCQPILGHNTVFWYRQTMMQGLELLAYFRNRAPLDDSGMPKDRFSAEMPDATLATLKIQPSEPRDSAVYFCASGLNTEAFFGQGTRLTVV.